These 23 T cell receptor beta chains came from one sample sequenced in a study of chemoradiotherapy in HPV16-positive cancers. The protocol was immunoSEQ multiplex PCR, while the TCRdb copy is restricted to in-frame clones and leaves out a portion. The data show several hundred clones, with around 77% seen just once and around 28% held by the top ten. The input for sequencing was tumor tissue, taken from a patient who underwent chemoradiotherapy. The receptors were sampled from a human donor with HPV-associated anogenital cancer.

The J gene is TRBJ2-6, the V gene TRBV7-3; D is undetermined. V was clipped by 4 bases and J by 4 bases, with 5 bases between them. Germline-derived CDR1 and CDR2 are SGHTA and FQGTGA. CDR3 size: 13 residues. The CDR3, as DNA: TGTGCCAGCAGCTCCCCGGGGGCCAACGTCCTGACTTTC. Encoded protein: CASSSPGANVLTF. The full variable domain, rest sourced from reference TRBV7-3 and TRBJ2-6, is GAGVSQTPSNKVTEKGKYVELRCDPISGHTALYWYRQSLGQGPEFLIYFQGTGAADDSGLPNDRFFAVRPEGSVSTLKIQRTERGDSAVYLCASSSPGANVLTFGAGSRLTVL.

This clone appeared a single time. The rearrangement links TRBV5-1 to TRBJ1-2; TRBD1 might be the D (5 bases). Germline V CDR1 and CDR2: SGHRS, YFSETQ. The CDR3 is 15 amino acids. Trimming shortened V by 7 bases and J by 8 bases, and 24 bases separated the two germline ends. The CDR3 coding sequence is TGCGCCAGCTCCCGCGGGGCAGGGTCGGAAATCGGCTACACCTTC. As protein: CASSRGAGSEIGYTF.

V usage is TRBV30 and J usage is TRBJ1-1, with unresolved D. CDR1 is GTSNPN and CDR2 is SVGIG in the germline V gene (reference sequence). The CDR3 is made up of 11 amino acids. The germline V and J ends were trimmed by 4 bases and 12 bases, with 15 bases remaining between them. The CDR3 sequence: CAWITGWESFF. CDR3 sequence (DNA): TGTGCCTGGATTACCGGCTGGGAGTCTTTCTTT.

The V and J genes are TRBV5-6 and TRBJ1-3; D gene uncertain. The CDR3 is made up of 15 amino acids. Trimming removed 2 bases from V and 3 bases from J, with 12 bases in between. Germline V gene sequence: CDR1 SGHDT, CDR2 YYEEEE. DNA for the CDR3: TGTGCCAGCAGCTTATCACTGACGGGTGGAAACACCATATATTTT. It translates to CASSLSLTGGNTIYF.

DNA for the CDR3: TGTGCCAGCAGCCTCCCAGCTAACTATGGCTACACCTTC. Amino acids: CASSLPANYGYTF. The chain is built from TRBV28 and TRBJ1-2; D is undetermined. CDR1 and CDR2 (germline): MDHEN, SYDVKM. The V end was cut by 6 bases, the J end by 0 bases, with 8 bases between. The length of the CDR3 is 13 residues.

This clone was detected only a few times. The J gene is TRBJ2-5, the V gene TRBV9, with 7 bases identical to TRBD1. The CDR3 has 15 amino acids. Germline V gives CDR1 SGDLS, CDR2 YYNGEE. Unmatched junction bases numbered 7, after V lost 0 bases and J lost 5 bases. Here the CDR3 DNA reads TGTGCCAGCAGCGTAGGGGACAGACCTTGGGAGACCCAGTACTTC. This translates into CASSVGDRPWETQYF.

This clone was observed a few times. This sequence joins TRBV7-9 and TRBJ1-2; D is unclear. Germline CDR1 is SEHNR and CDR2 is FQNEAQ (reference sequence). The CDR3 has 17 amino acids. Trimming removed 4 bases from V and 0 bases from J, with 18 bases in between. This CDR3 is CASSSSVQTRPNYGYTF. The CDR3 DNA follows: TGTGCCAGCAGCTCCTCCGTACAGACTAGGCCTAACTATGGCTACACCTTC.

This clone has only a few counts. The chain carries TRBV5-6 and TRBJ2-7; D might be TRBD2 (6 bases). V was pared by 5 bases and J by 2 bases, with 17 bases between. CDR1 SGHDT and CDR2 YYEEEE come from the germline V gene. CDR3 length: 15 amino acids. In nucleotides, the CDR3 is TGTGCCAGCAGACGCGCCCTGGGGGGTACCTACGAGCAGTACTTC. This codes for CASRRALGGTYEQYF.

This chain uses TRBV28 with TRBJ1-1, with 7 bases aligning to TRBD1. The CDR3 runs 14 residues. V dropped 9 bases and J dropped 1; count of bases not matched to a gene: 8. Germline V gene lookup returns CDR1 MDHEN and CDR2 SYDVKM. The CDR3 DNA sequence: TGTGCCAGTACAAGGGGGGACAGGAACACTGAAGCTTTCTTT. Residues: CASTRGDRNTEAFF.

This clone came up a few times. The J gene is TRBJ2-3, the V gene TRBV25-1; the match to TRBD1 covers 7 bases. The germline CDR1 and CDR2 sequences are MGHDK and SYGVNS. Losses at the gene ends were 2 bases for V and 6 bases for J; bases not matched to a gene: 5. CDR3 length: 14 amino acids. The CDR3 reads CASSERQGLDTQYF. The CDR3 region has the DNA TGTGCCAGCAGTGAACGACAGGGCCTTGATACGCAGTATTTT.

This chain uses TRBV7-8 with TRBJ2-7, with a possible D match to TRBD2 (7 bases). Trimming left V 5 bases short and J 2 bases short, with 16 bases between. Germline CDR1 SGHVS, CDR2 FQNEAQ. The CDR3 runs to 15 residues. DNA of the CDR3: TGTGCCAGCAGCCCCTTGGGGGGGCTTACCTACGAGCAGTACTTC. This translates into CASSPLGGLTYEQYF.

This rearrangement joins TRBV19 to TRBJ2-7, with 8 bases lining up with TRBD2. Germline CDR1 LNHDA, CDR2 SQIVND (reference sequence). The CDR3 contains 14 residues. V was clipped by 4 bases and J by 4 bases; unmatched bases: 6. Written as DNA, the CDR3 is TGTGCCAGTAGTACCGGGACTAGAGCTTACGAGCAGTACTTC. Amino acids: CASSTGTRAYEQYF.

V gene TRBV28 combines with J gene TRBJ2-6; D is undetermined. The ends were cut back, 5 bases at V and 5 bases at J, with 22 bases in the middle. CDR3 length equals 18 residues. The germline V gene encodes CDR1 MDHEN and CDR2 SYDVKM. The CDR3 sequence: CASSRLGLTQSRANVLTF. CDR3 DNA sequence: TGTGCCAGCAGTCGTTTAGGCTTGACACAAAGTCGGGCCAACGTCCTGACTTTC.

This sequence joins TRBV7-6 and TRBJ2-3; D may be TRBD1 (5 bases). The CDR3 has 15 amino acids. Germline CDR1 is SGHVS and CDR2 is FNYEAQ. The V end was cut by 5 bases, the J end by 2 bases, with 14 bases between. In nucleotides, the CDR3 is TGTGCCAGCAGCCCTCGGACAAGCGCCACAGATACGCAGTATTTT. Its protein product is CASSPRTSATDTQYF.

J is TRBJ2-3 and V is TRBV27, with D uncertain. Germline loops: CDR1 MNHEY, CDR2 SMNVEV (reference sequence). The CDR3 runs 15 residues. The V end lost 3 bases, the J end lost 0 bases, and 10 bases lay between the germline ends. Here the CDR3 DNA reads TGTGCCAGCAGTTTCCAACATACTAGCACAGATACGCAGTATTTT. Its translation: CASSFQHTSTDTQYF.

This chain links TRBV2 with TRBJ2-5; 9 positions agree with TRBD2. The germline gives CDR1 SNHLY, CDR2 FYNNEI. The J segment lost 5 bases and the V segment lost 5 bases, leaving 6 bases of the junction unmatched. This CDR3 has 14 amino acids. CDR3 protein: CASSRRGGGETQYF. The CDR3 DNA is TGTGCCAGCAGTAGGCGGGGGGGCGGGGAGACCCAGTACTTC.

V gene TRBV6-4 combines with J gene TRBJ2-6, with D uncertain. Trimming removed 5 bases at V and 5 bases at J, with 22 bases between. This CDR3 is 18 amino acids long. The germline V gene encodes CDR1 MRHNA and CDR2 SNTAGT. CDR3 sequence reads: CASSSSPTRQSRANVLTF. In nucleotides, the CDR3 is TGTGCCAGCAGTAGCTCCCCCACACGACAAAGTCGGGCCAACGTCCTGACTTTC.

The chain recombines TRBV19 with TRBJ1-5; D remains unclear. V was pared by 6 bases and J by 0 bases, with 18 bases between. CDR1 and CDR2 (germline): LNHDA, SQIVND (reference sequence). This CDR3 contains 17 residues. The CDR3, as DNA: TGTGCCAGTAGCCCGCCGGGAGGGAGAAATAGCAATCAGCCCCAGCATTTT. This codes for CASSPPGGRNSNQPQHF.

This clone appeared once. This sequence joins TRBV5-5 and TRBJ1-1; D remains ambiguous. Germline CDR1 and CDR2: SGHKS and YYEKEE (reference sequence). V was trimmed by 5 bases and J by 0 bases, leaving 8 bases between them. The CDR3 contains 13 residues. As DNA, the CDR3 is TGTGCCAGCAGATACGATCTGAACACTGAAGCTTTCTTT. Amino acid sequence: CASRYDLNTEAFF.

CDR3: CASSATFRAYNEQFF. CDR3 bases: TGTGCCAGCAGCGCGACATTTAGGGCCTACAATGAGCAGTTCTTC. The chain has TRBV9 and TRBJ2-1, with no clear D. From germline, CDR1 is SGDLS and CDR2 YYNGEE. V lost 3 bases and J lost 2, with 12 bases in between. This CDR3 has 15 residues.

This chain joins TRBV9 and TRBJ1-4; D is unclear. The CDR3 loop spans 15 amino acids. Trimming took off 0 bases at V and 8 bases at J, with 14 bases between the two ends. Germline V gene data show CDR1 as SGDLS and CDR2 as YYNGEE. The CDR3 protein is CASSVGDWAEEKLFF. In DNA, the CDR3 is TGTGCCAGCAGCGTAGGAGACTGGGCCGAAGAAAAACTGTTTTTT.

The J gene is TRBJ2-1, the V gene TRBV6-6, with 7 positions matching TRBD2. Trimming removed 2 bases from V and 1 base from J; junction bases left unmatched: 2. Germline CDR1 MNHNY, CDR2 SVGAGI (reference sequence). The CDR3 has 15 residues. CDR3 in amino acids: CASSYAGVSYNEQFF. The CDR3 DNA reads as TGTGCCAGCAGTTACGCGGGGGTGTCCTACAATGAGCAGTTCTTC.

The chain carries TRBV4-2 and TRBJ2-1; a weak D match, TRBD1 (5 bases). Between the trimmed V and J ends, which lost 0 bases and 6 bases, there was a span of 15 bases. The CDR3 runs 16 residues. The germline gives CDR1 LGHNA, CDR2 YNFKEQ. CDR3 coding DNA: TGTGCCAGCAGCCAAGAGGTGCCAGGGTTTAGCAATGAGCAGTTCTTC. Amino acids: CASSQEVPGFSNEQFF.